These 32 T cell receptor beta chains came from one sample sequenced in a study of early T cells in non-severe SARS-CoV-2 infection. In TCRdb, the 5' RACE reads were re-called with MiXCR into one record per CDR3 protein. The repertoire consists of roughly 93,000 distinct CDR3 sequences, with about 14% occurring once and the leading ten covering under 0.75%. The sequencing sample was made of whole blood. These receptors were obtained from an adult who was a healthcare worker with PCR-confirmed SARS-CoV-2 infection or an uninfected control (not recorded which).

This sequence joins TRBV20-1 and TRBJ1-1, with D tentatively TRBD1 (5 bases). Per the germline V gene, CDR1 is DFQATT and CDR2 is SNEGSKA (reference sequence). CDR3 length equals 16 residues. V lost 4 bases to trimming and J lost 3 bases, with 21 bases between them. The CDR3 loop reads CSAIGSPATGYTEAFF. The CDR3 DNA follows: TGCAGTGCTATCGGTTCTCCCGCCACAGGTTACACTGAAGCTTTCTTT.

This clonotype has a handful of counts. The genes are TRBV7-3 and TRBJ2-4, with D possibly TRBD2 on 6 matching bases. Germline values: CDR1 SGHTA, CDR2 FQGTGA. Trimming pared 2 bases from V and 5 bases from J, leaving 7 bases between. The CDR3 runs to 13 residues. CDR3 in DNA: TGTGCCAGCAGCTTAGAGCGGGAAAACATTCAGTACTTC. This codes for CASSLERENIQYF. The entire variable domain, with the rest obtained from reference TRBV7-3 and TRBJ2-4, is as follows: GAGVSQTPSNKVTEKGKYVELRCDPISGHTALYWYRQSLGQGPEFLIYFQGTGAADDSGLPNDRFFAVRPEGSVSTLKIQRTERGDSAVYLCASSLERENIQYFGAGTRLSVL.

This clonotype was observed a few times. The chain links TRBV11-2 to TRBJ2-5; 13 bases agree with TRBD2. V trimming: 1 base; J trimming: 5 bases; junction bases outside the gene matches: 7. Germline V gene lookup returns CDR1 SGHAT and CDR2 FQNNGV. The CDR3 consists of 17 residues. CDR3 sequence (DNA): TGTGCCAGCAGCTTAGCCACACTAGCGGGGGGGATCGAGACCCAGTACTTC. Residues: CASSLATLAGGIETQYF. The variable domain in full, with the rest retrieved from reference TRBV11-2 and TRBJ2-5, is EAGVAQSPRYKIIEKRQSVAFWCNPISGHATLYWYQQILGQGPKLLIQFQNNGVVDDSQLPKDRFSAERLKGVDSTLKIQPAKLEDSAVYLCASSLATLAGGIETQYFGPGTRLLVL.

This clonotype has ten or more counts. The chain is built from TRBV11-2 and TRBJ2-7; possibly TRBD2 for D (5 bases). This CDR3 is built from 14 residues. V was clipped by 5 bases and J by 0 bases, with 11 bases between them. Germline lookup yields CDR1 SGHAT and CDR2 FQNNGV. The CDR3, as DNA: TGTGCCAGCAGCCCGCGGGCTTTCTCCTACGAGCAGTACGTC. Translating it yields CASSPRAFSYEQYV.

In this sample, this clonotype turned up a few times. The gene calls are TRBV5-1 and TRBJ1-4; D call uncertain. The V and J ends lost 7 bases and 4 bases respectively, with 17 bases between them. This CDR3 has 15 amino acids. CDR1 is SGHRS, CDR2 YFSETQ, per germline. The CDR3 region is CASSTMTGDNEKLFF. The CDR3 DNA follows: TGCGCCAGCTCAACTATGACGGGCGATAATGAAAAACTGTTTTTT.

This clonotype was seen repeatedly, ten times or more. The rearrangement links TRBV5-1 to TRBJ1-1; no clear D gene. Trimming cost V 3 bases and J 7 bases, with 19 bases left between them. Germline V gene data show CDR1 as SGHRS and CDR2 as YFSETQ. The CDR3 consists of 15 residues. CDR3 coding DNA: TGCGCCAGCAGCTCACAGACCGGGCCTAATGTTGAAGCTTTCTTT. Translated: CASSSQTGPNVEAFF.

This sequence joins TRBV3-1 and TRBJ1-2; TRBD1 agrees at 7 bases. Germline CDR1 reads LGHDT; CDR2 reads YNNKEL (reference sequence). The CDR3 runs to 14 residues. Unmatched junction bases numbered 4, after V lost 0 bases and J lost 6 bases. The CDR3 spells CASSQDPRGDGYTF. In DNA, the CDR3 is TGTGCCAGCAGCCAAGACCCCAGGGGGGATGGCTACACCTTC.

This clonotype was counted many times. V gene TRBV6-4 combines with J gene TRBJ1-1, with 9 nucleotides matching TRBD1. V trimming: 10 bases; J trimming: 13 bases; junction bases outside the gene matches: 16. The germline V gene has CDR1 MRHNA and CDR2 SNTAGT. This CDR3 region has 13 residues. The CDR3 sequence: CATSEDRGRRVFF. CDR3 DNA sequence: TGTGCCACCTCCGAGGACAGGGGTCGGAGAGTTTTCTTT.

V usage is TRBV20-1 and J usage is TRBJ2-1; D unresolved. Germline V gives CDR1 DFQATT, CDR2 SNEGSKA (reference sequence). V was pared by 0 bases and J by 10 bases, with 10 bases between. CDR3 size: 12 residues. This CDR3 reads CSARDSDGEQFF. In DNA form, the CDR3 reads TGCAGTGCTAGAGATTCGGATGGCGAGCAGTTCTTC.

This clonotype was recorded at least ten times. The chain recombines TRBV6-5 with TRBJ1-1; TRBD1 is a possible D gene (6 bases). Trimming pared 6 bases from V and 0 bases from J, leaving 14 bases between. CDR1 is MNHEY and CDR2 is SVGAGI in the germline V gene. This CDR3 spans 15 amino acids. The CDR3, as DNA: TGTGCCAGCAGGACAGGACTCAAAGTGAACACTGAAGCTTTCTTT. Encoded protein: CASRTGLKVNTEAFF.

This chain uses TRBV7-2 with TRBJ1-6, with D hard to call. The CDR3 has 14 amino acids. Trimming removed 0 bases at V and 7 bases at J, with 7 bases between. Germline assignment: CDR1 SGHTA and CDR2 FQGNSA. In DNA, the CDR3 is TGTGCCAGCAGCTTAGCGTTGGAAAATTCACCCCTCCACTTT. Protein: CASSLALENSPLHF. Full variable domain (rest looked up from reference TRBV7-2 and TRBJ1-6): GAGVSQSPSNKVTEKGKDVELRCDPISGHTALYWYRQSLGQGLEFLIYFQGNSAPDKSGLPSDRFSAERTGGSVSTLTIQRTQQEDSAVYLCASSLALENSPLHFGNGTRLTVT.

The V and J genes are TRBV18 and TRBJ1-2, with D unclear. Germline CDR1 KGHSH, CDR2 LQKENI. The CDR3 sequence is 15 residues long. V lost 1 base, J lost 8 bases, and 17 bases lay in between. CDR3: CASSPRARREEGYTF. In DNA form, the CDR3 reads TGTGCCAGCTCACCACGGGCCAGACGGGAGGAAGGCTACACCTTC.

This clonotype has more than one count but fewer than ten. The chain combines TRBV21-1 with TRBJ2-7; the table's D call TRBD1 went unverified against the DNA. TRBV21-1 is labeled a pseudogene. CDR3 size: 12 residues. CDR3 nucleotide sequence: TGTGCCAGCGGCGTGGGGGTTGGCGAGCAGTACGTC. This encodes CASGVGVGEQYV.

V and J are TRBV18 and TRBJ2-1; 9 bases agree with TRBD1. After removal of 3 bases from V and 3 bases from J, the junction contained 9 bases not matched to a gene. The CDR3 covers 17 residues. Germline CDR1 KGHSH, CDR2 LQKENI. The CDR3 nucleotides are TGTGCCAGCTCACCCCCTTCTGGACAGGGGTTCTACAATGAGCAGTTCTTC. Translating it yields CASSPPSGQGFYNEQFF. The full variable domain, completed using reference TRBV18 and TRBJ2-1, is NAGVMQNPRHLVRRRGQEARLRCSPMKGHSHVYWYRQLPEEGLKFMVYLQKENIIDESGMPKERFSAEFPKEGPSILRIQQVVRGDSAAYFCASSPPSGQGFYNEQFFGPGTRLTVL.

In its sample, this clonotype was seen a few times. This CDR3 reads CASRPTGPSETQYF. The CDR3 coding sequence is TGTGCCAGCAGACCGACAGGGCCCTCGGAGACCCAGTACTTC. The gene calls are TRBV6-2 or TRBV6-3 and TRBJ2-5; 7 bases match TRBD1. V shed 6 bases, J shed 5 bases, and the junction held 9 bases outside the gene matches. The germline V gene encodes CDR1 MNHEY and CDR2 SVGEGT. CDR3 length: 14 amino acids.

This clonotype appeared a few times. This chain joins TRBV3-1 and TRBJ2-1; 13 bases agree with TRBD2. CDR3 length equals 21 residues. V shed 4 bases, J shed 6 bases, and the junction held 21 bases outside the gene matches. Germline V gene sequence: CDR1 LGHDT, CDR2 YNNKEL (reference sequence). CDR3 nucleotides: TGTGCCAGCAGCCTGGACACGATAGTCCCGGGACTAGCGGGGATTATCAATGAGCAGTTCTTC. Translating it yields CASSLDTIVPGLAGIINEQFF.

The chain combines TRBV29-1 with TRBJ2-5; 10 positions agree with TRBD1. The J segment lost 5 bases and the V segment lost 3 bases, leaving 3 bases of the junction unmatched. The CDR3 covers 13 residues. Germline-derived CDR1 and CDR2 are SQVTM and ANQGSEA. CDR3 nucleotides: TGCAGCGTTGAGACAGGGGGCTTCGAGACCCAGTACTTC. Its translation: CSVETGGFETQYF.

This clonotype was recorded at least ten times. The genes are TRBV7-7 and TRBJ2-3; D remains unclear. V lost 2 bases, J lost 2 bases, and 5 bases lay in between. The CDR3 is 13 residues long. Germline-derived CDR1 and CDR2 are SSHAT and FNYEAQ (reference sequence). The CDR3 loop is CASSLTATDTQYF. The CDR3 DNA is TGTGCCAGCAGCTTAACCGCCACAGATACGCAGTATTTT.

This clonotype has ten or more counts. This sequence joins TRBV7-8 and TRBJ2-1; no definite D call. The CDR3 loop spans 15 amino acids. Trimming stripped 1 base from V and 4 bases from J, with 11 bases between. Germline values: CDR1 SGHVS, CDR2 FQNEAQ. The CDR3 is CASSLGASEYNEQFF. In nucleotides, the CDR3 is TGTGCCAGCAGCTTAGGCGCGTCCGAATACAATGAGCAGTTCTTC.

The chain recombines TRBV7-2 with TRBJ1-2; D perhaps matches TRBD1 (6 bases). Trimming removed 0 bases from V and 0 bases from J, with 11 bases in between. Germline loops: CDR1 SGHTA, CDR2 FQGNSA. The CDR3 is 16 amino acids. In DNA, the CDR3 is TGTGCCAGCAGCTTAGCGATCGGGGGGCCTAACTATGGCTACACCTTC. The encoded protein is CASSLAIGGPNYGYTF.

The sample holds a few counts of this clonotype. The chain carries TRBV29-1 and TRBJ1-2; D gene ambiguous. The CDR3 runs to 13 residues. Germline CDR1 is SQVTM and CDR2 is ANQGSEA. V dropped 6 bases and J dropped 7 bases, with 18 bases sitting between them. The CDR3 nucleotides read TGCAGCGTGAAAGGAGCAGCGGATCCTGGCTACACCTTC. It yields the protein CSVKGAADPGYTF.

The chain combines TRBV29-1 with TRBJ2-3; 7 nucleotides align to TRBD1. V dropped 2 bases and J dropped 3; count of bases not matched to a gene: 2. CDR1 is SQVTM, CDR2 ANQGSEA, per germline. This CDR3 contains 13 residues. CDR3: CSVERGRTDTQYF. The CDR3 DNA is TGCAGCGTTGAAAGGGGGCGGACAGATACGCAGTATTTT.

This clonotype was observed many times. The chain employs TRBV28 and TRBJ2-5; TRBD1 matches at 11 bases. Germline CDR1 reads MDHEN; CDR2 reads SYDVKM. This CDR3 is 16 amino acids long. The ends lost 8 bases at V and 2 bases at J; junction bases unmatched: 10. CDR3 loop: CASLGQGARPQETQYF. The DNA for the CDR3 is TGTGCCAGCCTTGGACAGGGGGCGCGTCCGCAAGAGACCCAGTACTTC.

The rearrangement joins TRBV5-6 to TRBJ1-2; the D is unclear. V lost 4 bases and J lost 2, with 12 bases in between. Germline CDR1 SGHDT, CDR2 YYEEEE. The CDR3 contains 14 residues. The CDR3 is CASSPETLNYGYTF. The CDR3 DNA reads TGTGCCAGCAGCCCTGAGACATTAAACTATGGCTACACCTTC.

CDR3 region: CASSLGPNQPQHF. CDR3 bases: TGTGCCAGCAGCTTAGGTCCAAATCAGCCCCAGCATTTT. The V call is TRBV7-2, the J call TRBJ1-5, with no clear D. The CDR3 runs to 13 residues. The germline V gene has CDR1 SGHTA and CDR2 FQGNSA. The V gene lost 1 base and the J gene lost 4 bases, with 5 bases spanning the gap.

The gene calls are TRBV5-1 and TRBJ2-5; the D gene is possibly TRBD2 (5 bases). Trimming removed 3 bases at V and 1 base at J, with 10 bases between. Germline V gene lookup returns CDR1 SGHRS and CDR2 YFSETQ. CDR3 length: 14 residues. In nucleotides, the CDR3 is TGCGCCAGCAGCTCTAATAGCGTCCAAGAGACCCAGTACTTC. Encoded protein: CASSSNSVQETQYF.

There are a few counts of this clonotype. The CDR3 is CSASGSGWYGYTF. DNA for the CDR3: TGCAGTGCTAGTGGAAGCGGGTGGTATGGCTACACCTTC. This chain uses TRBV20-1 with TRBJ1-2; no clear D. CDR1 and CDR2 (germline): DFQATT, SNEGSKA (reference sequence). The CDR3 is made up of 13 amino acids. The germline V and J ends were trimmed by 3 bases and 5 bases, with 13 bases remaining between them.

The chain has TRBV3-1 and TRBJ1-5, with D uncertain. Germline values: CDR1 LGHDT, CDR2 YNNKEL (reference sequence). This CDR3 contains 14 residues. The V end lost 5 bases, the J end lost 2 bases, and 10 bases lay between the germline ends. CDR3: CASSEIWGNQPQHF. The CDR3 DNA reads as TGTGCCAGCAGCGAAATATGGGGCAATCAGCCCCAGCATTTT. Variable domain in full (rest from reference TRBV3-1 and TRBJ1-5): DTAVSQTPKYLVTQMGNDKSIKCEQNLGHDTMYWYKQDSKKFLKIMFSYNNKELIINETVPNRFSPKSPDKAHLNLHINSLELGDSAVYFCASSEIWGNQPQHFGDGTRLSIL.

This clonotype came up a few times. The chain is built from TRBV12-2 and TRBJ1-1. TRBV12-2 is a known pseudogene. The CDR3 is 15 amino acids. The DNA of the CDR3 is TGTGCAAGTCGCTTCTCGGCTGCAAGCGGCACTGAAGCTTTCTTT. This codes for CASRFSAASGTEAFF.

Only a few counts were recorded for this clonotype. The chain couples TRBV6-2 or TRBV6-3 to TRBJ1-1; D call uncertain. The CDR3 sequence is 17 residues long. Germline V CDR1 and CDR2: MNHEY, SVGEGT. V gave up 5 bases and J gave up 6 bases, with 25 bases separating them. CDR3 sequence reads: CASSTLRGESWNAEAFF. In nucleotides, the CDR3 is TGTGCCAGCAGTACCCTCCGCGGGGAAAGTTGGAATGCTGAAGCTTTCTTT.

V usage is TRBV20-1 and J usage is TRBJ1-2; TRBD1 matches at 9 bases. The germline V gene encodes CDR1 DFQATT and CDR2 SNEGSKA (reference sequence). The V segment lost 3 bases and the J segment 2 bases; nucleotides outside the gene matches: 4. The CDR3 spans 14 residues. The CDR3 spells CSASSGTGNYGYTF. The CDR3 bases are TGCAGTGCTAGCAGCGGGACAGGGAACTATGGCTACACCTTC.

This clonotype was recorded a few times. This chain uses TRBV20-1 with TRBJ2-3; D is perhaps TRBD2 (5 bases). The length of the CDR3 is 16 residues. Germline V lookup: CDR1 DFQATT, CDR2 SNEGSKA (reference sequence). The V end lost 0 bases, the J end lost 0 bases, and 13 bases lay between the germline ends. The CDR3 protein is CSARDPASQSTDTQYF. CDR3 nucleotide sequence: TGCAGTGCTAGAGATCCCGCTAGCCAGAGCACAGATACGCAGTATTTT.